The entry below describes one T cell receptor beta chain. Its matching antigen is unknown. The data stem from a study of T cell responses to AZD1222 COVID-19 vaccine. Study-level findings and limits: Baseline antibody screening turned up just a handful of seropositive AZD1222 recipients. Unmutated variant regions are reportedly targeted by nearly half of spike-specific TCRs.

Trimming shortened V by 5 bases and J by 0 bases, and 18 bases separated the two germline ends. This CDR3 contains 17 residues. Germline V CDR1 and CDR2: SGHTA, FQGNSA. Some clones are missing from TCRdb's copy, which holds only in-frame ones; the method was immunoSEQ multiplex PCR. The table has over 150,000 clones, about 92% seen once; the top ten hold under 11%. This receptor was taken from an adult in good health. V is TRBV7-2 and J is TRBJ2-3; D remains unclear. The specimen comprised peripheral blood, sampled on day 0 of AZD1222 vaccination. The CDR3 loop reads CASSPLGEPTSTDTQYF. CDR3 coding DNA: TGTGCCAGCAGCCCCCTTGGAGAGCCCACCAGCACAGATACGCAGTATTTT.